The rows below give T cell receptor beta chains drawn from one sample of a study of Graves' ophthalmopathy and Graves' hyperthyroidism. One entry per CDR3 protein, called by TCRdb with MiXCR from the multiplex PCR reads. The data hold roughly 380,000 distinct CDR3 sequences, with less than 20% observed a single time. Input material: peripheral blood. The receptors shown here come from a woman aged 18-29 years with stable Graves' hyperthyroidism. The conserved cysteine and the conserved F or W are not part of the CDR3 here.

j_call v_call cdr3_aa
TRBJ1-1 TRBV6-2/TRBV6-3 ASQDSNTEAF
TRBJ1-2 TRBV2 ASSETGGSYGYT
TRBJ2-2 TRBV3-1 ASSPNLRQGIDTGELF
TRBJ1-3 TRBV19 ASSLPIGASSGNTIY
TRBJ1-4 TRBV18 ASSPAGMREKLF
TRBJ1-2 TRBV18 ASSPGTINGYT
TRBJ2-2 TRBV12-3/TRBV12-4 ASSVGQGGTGELF
TRBJ1-2 TRBV18 ASSRQGTADYGYT
TRBJ2-3 TRBV7-2 ASSSAGTSGGDTQY
TRBJ2-7 TRBV7-2 ASSFTQGGYEQY
TRBJ2-6 TRBV12-3/TRBV12-4 ASSFEGAGANVLT
TRBJ1-2 TRBV20-1 SARDPPDLYGYT
TRBJ2-7 TRBV28 ASSLTDTYEQY
TRBJ1-6 TRBV12-3/TRBV12-4 ASSSRQGGSPLH
TRBJ1-5 TRBV19 ASSITGYNQPQH
TRBJ1-2 TRBV20-1 SARRRDTGT
TRBJ2-7 TRBV14 ASSPLQAGYYEQY
TRBJ1-1 TRBV7-2 ASTETGALEAF
TRBJ2-2 TRBV6-2/TRBV6-3 ASSYLGHQNTGELF
TRBJ1-2 TRBV20-1 SARYRGSGYDYT
TRBJ2-4 TRBV19 ASSIADRNIQY
TRBJ2-2 TRBV6-4 ASSDGQGAGELF
TRBJ2-5 TRBV4-1 ASSAERLETQY
TRBJ1-1 TRBV4-1 ASSSKDREGTEAF
TRBJ1-2 TRBV12-5 ASGLGLISNYGYT
TRBJ2-7 TRBV7-2 ASSLEHDTSYEQY
TRBJ1-2 TRBV5-1 ASSSDGRYGYT
TRBJ1-2 TRBV29-1 SVEDPLQGIKGYT
TRBJ2-5 TRBV7-3 ASSLIASGVPWGGKTQY
TRBJ1-2 TRBV6-2/TRBV6-3 ASILAGVHNYGYT
TRBJ1-5 TRBV19 ASSILDQPQH
TRBJ2-7 TRBV7-9 ASSESGTGTYEQY
TRBJ1-5 TRBV5-1 ASSLGDRGGNQPQH
TRBJ1-1 TRBV4-1 ASSPPSDGNTEAF